Following are 17 T cell receptor beta chains from one sample sequenced in a study of PD-L1 blockade in urothelial cancer. Some clones are missing from TCRdb's copy, which holds only in-frame ones; the method was immunoSEQ multiplex PCR. The sample records approximately 110,000 clones, roughly 90% being singletons. Time point: peripheral blood 6 weeks after treatment start. The material was PBMCs, obtained around atezolizumab (anti-PD-L1) treatment. The receptors were sampled from a man in his 60s with urothelial cancer.

The chain carries TRBV7-2 and TRBJ2-3; D is perhaps TRBD2 (6 bases). Per the germline V gene, CDR1 is SGHTA and CDR2 is FQGNSA. This CDR3 has 12 amino acids. V lost 8 bases to trimming and J lost 5 bases, with 11 bases between them. The CDR3: CASADGGDTQYF. The CDR3 nucleotides read TGTGCCAGCGCCGACGGGGGAGATACGCAGTATTTT.

Written as DNA, the CDR3 is TGTGCCAGCAGTGCGTTACAGGGGGCTACGACTGAAGCTTTCTTT. This translates into CASSALQGATTEAFF. The chain uses TRBV6-1 and TRBJ1-1; 9 bases align to TRBD1. V trimming: 4 bases; J trimming: 5 bases; junction bases outside the gene matches: 8. Per germline, CDR1 MNHNS and CDR2 SASEGT. The CDR3 covers 15 residues.

V gene TRBV27 combines with J gene TRBJ1-2; TRBD1 matches at 7 bases. Trimming took 6 bases from V and 4 from J; bases not matched to a gene: 11. Germline V gives CDR1 MNHEY, CDR2 SMNVEV (reference sequence). CDR3 size: 15 residues. The CDR3 nucleotides are TGTGCCAGCAGGCGATACCTGGGACAGTTCTATGGCTACACCTTC. Amino acid sequence: CASRRYLGQFYGYTF.

The chain employs TRBV7-8 and TRBJ1-5, with a tentative D call TRBD1 (5 bases). This CDR3 contains 16 residues. V lost 6 bases and J lost 0, with 15 bases in between. CDR1 SGHVS and CDR2 FQNEAQ come from the germline V gene. CDR3 loop: CASSQLQAYSNQPQHF. In DNA, the CDR3 is TGTGCCAGCAGTCAATTACAGGCATATAGCAATCAGCCCCAGCATTTT.

This sequence joins TRBV7-2 and TRBJ2-1, with D hard to call. CDR1 and CDR2 (germline): SGHTA, FQGNSA. The CDR3 runs 14 residues. The V end was cut by 1 base, the J end by 9 bases, with 13 bases between. The chain's CDR3 is CASSLGVWASEQFF. CDR3 nucleotide sequence: TGTGCCAGCAGCTTAGGGGTTTGGGCATCTGAGCAGTTCTTC.

The chain is built from TRBV2 and TRBJ1-2, with 8 bases that match TRBD1. Germline-derived CDR1 and CDR2 are SNHLY and FYNNEI. The CDR3 length is 16 residues. Trimming at V came to 8 bases and at J to 0 bases, leaving 11 bases not matched to a gene. The CDR3 sequence is CASPRPGQATNYGYTF. In DNA, the CDR3 is TGTGCCAGCCCTCGTCCGGGACAGGCGACTAACTATGGCTACACCTTC. The full variable domain, rest sourced from reference TRBV2 and TRBJ1-2, is EPEVTQTPSHQVTQMGQEVILRCVPISNHLYFYWYRQILGQKVEFLVSFYNNEISEKSEIFDDQFSVERPDGSNFTLKIRSTKLEDSAMYFCASPRPGQATNYGYTFGSGTRLTVV.

In nucleotides, the CDR3 is TGTGCCAGCAGTTCGGACAGGGGGCTATTCTCAATGGGGGACACTGAAGCTTTCTTT. Translated, it gives CASSSDRGLFSMGDTEAFF. The chain combines TRBV11-2 with TRBJ1-1; 11 bases are shared with TRBD1. The germline V gene has CDR1 SGHAT and CDR2 FQNNGV. The CDR3 length is 19 residues. V lost 6 bases and J lost 3; bases outside the gene matches: 18.

This clone was recorded a few times. V usage is TRBV5-6 and J usage is TRBJ1-1; possibly TRBD1 for D (6 bases). This CDR3 is 11 amino acids long. The germline V gene encodes CDR1 SGHDT and CDR2 YYEEEE. The germline V and J ends were trimmed by 0 bases and 11 bases, with 8 bases remaining between them. CDR3 sequence reads: CASSLGQGAFF. The CDR3 DNA is TGTGCCAGCAGCTTGGGGCAGGGGGCTTTCTTT.

The gene calls are TRBV28 and TRBJ2-1; possible D gene TRBD1, 6 bases. Trimming stripped 4 bases from V and 2 bases from J, with 18 bases between. The CDR3 totals 17 residues. Germline lookup yields CDR1 MDHEN and CDR2 SYDVKM. In nucleotides, the CDR3 is TGTGCCAGCAGTTCCACCCGGTGGGGGCGCACCTACAATGAGCAGTTCTTC. As protein: CASSSTRWGRTYNEQFF.

This sequence joins TRBV6-5 and TRBJ2-1, with TRBD2 as a possible D gene (6 bases). The CDR3 consists of 13 residues. V was trimmed by 0 bases and J by 8 bases, leaving 8 bases between them. The germline CDR1 and CDR2 sequences are MNHEY and SVGAGI. CDR3 loop: CASSYSAGHEQFF. The CDR3 coding sequence is TGTGCCAGCAGTTACTCGGCGGGGCATGAGCAGTTCTTC.

The rearrangement uses TRBV7-2 and TRBJ2-1; a weak D match, TRBD2 (6 bases). Germline V lookup: CDR1 SGHTA, CDR2 FQGNSA. V was shortened by 5 bases and J by 6 bases, with 14 bases between the two germline ends. CDR3 length: 14 residues. CDR3: CASSQGTAVNEQFF. Here the CDR3 DNA reads TGTGCCAGCAGCCAAGGGACTGCCGTCAATGAGCAGTTCTTC. The full variable domain, in which reference TRBV7-2 and TRBJ2-1 provide the parts outside the CDR3, is GAGVSQSPSNKVTEKGKDVELRCDPISGHTALYWYRQSLGQGLEFLIYFQGNSAPDKSGLPSDRFSAERTGGSVSTLTIQRTQQEDSAVYLCASSQGTAVNEQFFGPGTRLTVL.

In DNA form, the CDR3 reads TGCGCCAGCAGCCTGACAGGGGAGCAGCCCCAGCATTTT. The encoded protein is CASSLTGEQPQHF. The chain recombines TRBV5-1 with TRBJ1-5; 8 bases match TRBD1. The CDR3 runs 13 residues. J was trimmed by 7 bases and V by 4 bases; bases with no gene match: 4. Germline V gene data show CDR1 as SGHRS and CDR2 as YFSETQ. The full variable domain, its missing parts supplied by reference TRBV5-1 and TRBJ1-5, is KAGVTQTPRYLIKTRGQQVTLSCSPISGHRSVSWYQQTPGQGLQFLFEYFSETQRNKGNFPGRFSGRQFSNSRSEMNVSTLELGDSALYLCASSLTGEQPQHFGDGTRLSIL.

J is TRBJ2-2 and V is TRBV9, with TRBD2 matching 10 bases. Losses at the gene ends were 6 bases for V and 4 bases for J; bases not matched to a gene: 9. Germline-derived CDR1 and CDR2 are SGDLS and YYNGEE. This CDR3 is built from 16 residues. CDR3 DNA sequence: TGTGCCAGCACCCTAACTAGCGGGGCGGGCACCGGGGAGCTGTTTTTT. It translates to CASTLTSGAGTGELFF. Full variable domain (outside the CDR3, taken from reference TRBV9 and TRBJ2-2): DSGVTQTPKHLITATGQRVTLRCSPRSGDLSVYWYQQSLDQGLQFLIQYYNGEERAKGNILERFSAQQFPDLHSELNLSSLELGDSALYFCASTLTSGAGTGELFFGEGSRLTVL.

This chain links TRBV18 with TRBJ1-2, with 8 bases that match TRBD1. Germline CDR1 reads KGHSH; CDR2 reads LQKENI. Trimming at V came to 5 bases and at J to 4 bases, leaving 6 bases not matched to a gene. The CDR3 sequence is 14 residues long. CDR3 sequence (DNA): TGTGCCAGCTCATCGGGACAGGTCCCCTATGGCTACACCTTC. Its protein product is CASSSGQVPYGYTF.

The rearrangement joins TRBV5-4 to TRBJ2-2; 8 bases match TRBD2. Unmatched junction bases numbered 9, after V lost 4 bases and J lost 4 bases. CDR3 length: 16 residues. Germline V gene data show CDR1 as SGHNT and CDR2 as YYREEE (reference sequence). The CDR3 nucleotides are TGTGCCAGCAGCGATTTCAAGCGGGAGCTCACCGGGGAGCTGTTTTTT. Translated: CASSDFKRELTGELFF.

This clone appeared a single time. This rearrangement joins TRBV10-1 to TRBJ2-1; 11 positions agree with TRBD2. The CDR3 sequence is 15 residues long. J gave up 9 bases and V 3 bases, and 7 bases lay outside the gene matches. Germline V gene lookup returns CDR1 WNHNN and CDR2 SYGVQD (reference sequence). DNA for the CDR3: TGCGCCAGCAGTGATCGTAGCGGGGGGGCCAGTGAGCAGTTCTTC. It translates to CASSDRSGGASEQFF.

The J gene is TRBJ2-7, the V gene TRBV28; D unclear. The V end lost 6 bases, the J end lost 2 bases, and 8 bases lay between the germline ends. The germline V gene has CDR1 MDHEN and CDR2 SYDVKM. The CDR3 extends over 12 amino acids. The CDR3: CASSLAAYEQYF. The CDR3 DNA is TGTGCCAGCAGCTTGGCCGCCTACGAGCAGTACTTC. Using reference TRBV28 and TRBJ2-7 for the parts outside the CDR3, the full variable domain is DVKVTQSSRYLVKRTGEKVFLECVQDMDHENMFWYRQDPGLGLRLIYFSYDVKMKEKGDIPEGYSVSREKKERFSLILESASTNQTSMYLCASSLAAYEQYFGPGTRLTVT.